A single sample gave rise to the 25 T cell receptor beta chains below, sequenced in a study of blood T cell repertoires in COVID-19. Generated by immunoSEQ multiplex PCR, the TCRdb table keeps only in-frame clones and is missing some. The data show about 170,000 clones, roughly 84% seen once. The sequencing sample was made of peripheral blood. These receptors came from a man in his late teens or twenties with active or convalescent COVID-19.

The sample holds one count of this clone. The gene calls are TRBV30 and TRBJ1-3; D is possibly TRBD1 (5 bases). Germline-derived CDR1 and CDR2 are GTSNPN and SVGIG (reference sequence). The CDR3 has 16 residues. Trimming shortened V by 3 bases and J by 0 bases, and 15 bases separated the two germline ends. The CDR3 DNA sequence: TGTGCCTGGAGCGGGGGAATCGGCCACTCTGGAAACACCATATATTTT. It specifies CAWSGGIGHSGNTIYF.

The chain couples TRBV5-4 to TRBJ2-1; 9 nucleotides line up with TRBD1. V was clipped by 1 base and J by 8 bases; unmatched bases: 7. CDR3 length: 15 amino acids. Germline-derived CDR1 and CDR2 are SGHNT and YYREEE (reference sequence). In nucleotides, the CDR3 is TGTGCCAGCAGCTTGTTGGGACAGGGCAAGGATGAGCAGTTCTTC. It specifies CASSLLGQGKDEQFF.

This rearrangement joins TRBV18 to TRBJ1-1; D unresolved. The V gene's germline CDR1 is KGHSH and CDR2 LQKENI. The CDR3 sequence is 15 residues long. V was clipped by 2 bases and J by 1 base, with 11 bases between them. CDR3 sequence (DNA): TGTGCCAGCTCACCATTTGGAGGAACGAACACTGAAGCTTTCTTT. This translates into CASSPFGGTNTEAFF.

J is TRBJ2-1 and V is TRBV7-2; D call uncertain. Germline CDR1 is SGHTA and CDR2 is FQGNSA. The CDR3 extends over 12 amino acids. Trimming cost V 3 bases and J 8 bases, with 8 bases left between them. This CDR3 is CASSFTVDEQFF. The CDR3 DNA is TGTGCCAGCAGCTTTACGGTAGATGAGCAGTTCTTC.

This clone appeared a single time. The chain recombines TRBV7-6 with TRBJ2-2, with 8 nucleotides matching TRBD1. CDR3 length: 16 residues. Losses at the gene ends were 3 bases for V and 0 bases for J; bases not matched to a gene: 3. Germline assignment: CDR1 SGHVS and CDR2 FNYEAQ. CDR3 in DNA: TGTGCCAGCAGCTTGACAGGGGATACGAACACCGGGGAGCTGTTTTTT. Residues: CASSLTGDTNTGELFF.

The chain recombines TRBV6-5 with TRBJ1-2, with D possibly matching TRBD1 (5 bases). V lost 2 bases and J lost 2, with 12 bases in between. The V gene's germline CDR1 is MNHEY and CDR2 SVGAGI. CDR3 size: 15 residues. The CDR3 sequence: CASSYGGGWNYGYTF. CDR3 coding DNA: TGTGCCAGCAGTTACGGGGGAGGGTGGAACTATGGCTACACCTTC.

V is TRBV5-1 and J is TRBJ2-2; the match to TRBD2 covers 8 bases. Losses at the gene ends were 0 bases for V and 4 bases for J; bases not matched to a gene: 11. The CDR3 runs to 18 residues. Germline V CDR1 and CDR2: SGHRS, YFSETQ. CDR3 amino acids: CASSLDLRLARFTGELFF. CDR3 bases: TGCGCCAGCAGCTTGGATCTTAGACTAGCGCGGTTCACCGGGGAGCTGTTTTTT.

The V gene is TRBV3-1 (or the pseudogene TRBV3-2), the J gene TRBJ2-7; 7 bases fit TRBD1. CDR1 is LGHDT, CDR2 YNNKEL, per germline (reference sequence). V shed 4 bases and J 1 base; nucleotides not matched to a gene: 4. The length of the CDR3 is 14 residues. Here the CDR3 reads CASSRTTGSYEQYF. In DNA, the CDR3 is TGTGCCAGCAGCCGAACGACAGGGTCCTACGAGCAGTACTTC.

The CDR3: CASRTGVGETQYF. In nucleotides, the CDR3 is TGTGCCAGCAGAACAGGGGTAGGAGAGACCCAGTACTTC. The rearrangement links TRBV6-5 to TRBJ2-5, with TRBD1 matching 7 bases. The CDR3 totals 13 residues. Germline V gene sequence: CDR1 MNHEY, CDR2 SVGAGI. V shed 6 bases, J shed 4 bases, and the junction held 5 bases outside the gene matches.

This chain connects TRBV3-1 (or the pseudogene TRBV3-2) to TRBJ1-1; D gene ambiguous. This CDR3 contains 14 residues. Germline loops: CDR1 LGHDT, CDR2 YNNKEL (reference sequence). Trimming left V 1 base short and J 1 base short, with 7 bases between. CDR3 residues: CASSQVPENTEAFF. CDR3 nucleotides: TGTGCCAGCAGCCAAGTCCCAGAGAACACTGAAGCTTTCTTT.

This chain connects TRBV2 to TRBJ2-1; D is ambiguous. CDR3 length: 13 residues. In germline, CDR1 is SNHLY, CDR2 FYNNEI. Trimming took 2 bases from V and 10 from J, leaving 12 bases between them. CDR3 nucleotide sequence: TGTGCCAGCAGTGAAAGCCCCGCCACGGAGCAGTTCTTC. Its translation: CASSESPATEQFF.

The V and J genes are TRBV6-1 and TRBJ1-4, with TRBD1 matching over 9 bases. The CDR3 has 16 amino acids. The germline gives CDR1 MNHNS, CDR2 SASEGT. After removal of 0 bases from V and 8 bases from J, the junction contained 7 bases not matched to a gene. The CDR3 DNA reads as TGTGCCAGCAGTGAAGCGGCCGGGACAGGGAAGGAAAAACTGTTTTTT. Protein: CASSEAAGTGKEKLFF.

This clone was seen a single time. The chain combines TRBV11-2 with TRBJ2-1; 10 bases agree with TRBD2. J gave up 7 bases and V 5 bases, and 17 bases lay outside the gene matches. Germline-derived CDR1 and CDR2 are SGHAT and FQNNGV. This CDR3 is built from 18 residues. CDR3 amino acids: CASSPGLAGGARGNEQFF. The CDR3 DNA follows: TGTGCCAGCAGCCCAGGATTAGCGGGAGGTGCTAGGGGGAATGAGCAGTTCTTC.

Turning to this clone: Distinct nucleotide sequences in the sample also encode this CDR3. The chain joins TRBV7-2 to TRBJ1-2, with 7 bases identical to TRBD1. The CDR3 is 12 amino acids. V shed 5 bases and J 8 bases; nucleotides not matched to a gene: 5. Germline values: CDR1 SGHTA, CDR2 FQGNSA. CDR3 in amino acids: CASSLDRVGYTF. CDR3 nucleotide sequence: TGTGCCAGCAGCCTTGACAGGGTGGGCTACACCTTC.

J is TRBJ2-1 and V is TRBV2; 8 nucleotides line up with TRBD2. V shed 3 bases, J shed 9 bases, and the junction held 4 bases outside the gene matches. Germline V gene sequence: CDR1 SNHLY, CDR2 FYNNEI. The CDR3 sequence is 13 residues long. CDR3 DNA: TGTGCCAGCAGTGAGGGGCTAGCGGGTGAGCAGTTCTTC. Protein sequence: CASSEGLAGEQFF.

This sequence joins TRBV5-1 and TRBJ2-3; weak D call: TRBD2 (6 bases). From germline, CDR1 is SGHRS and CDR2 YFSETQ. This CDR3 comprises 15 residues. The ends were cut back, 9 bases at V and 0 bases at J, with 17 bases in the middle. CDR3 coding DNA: TGCGCCATCCGGCGGGACCCAGCTAGCACAGATACGCAGTATTTT. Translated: CAIRRDPASTDTQYF.

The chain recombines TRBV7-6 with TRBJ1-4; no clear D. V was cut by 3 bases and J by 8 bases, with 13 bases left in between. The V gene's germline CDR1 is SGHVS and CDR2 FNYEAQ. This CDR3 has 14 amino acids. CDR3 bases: TGTGCCAGCAGCTTTTTAGGTTTGAGGGAAAAACTGTTTTTT. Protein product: CASSFLGLREKLFF.

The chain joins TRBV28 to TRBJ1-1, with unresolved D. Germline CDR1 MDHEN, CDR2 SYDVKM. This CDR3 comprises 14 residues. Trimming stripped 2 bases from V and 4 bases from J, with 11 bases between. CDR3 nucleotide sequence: TGTGCCAGCAGTTTAGCCAGCGAATCCACTGAAGCTTTCTTT. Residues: CASSLASESTEAFF.

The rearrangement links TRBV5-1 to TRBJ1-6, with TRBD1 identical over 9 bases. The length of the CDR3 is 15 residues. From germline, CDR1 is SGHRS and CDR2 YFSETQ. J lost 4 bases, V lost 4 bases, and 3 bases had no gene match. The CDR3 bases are TGCGCCAGCAGCATGGACAGGGGTTATAATTCACCCCTCCACTTT. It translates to CASSMDRGYNSPLHF.

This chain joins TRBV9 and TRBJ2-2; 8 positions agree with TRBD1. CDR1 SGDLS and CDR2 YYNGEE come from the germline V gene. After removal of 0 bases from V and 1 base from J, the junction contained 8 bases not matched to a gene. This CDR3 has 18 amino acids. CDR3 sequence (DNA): TGTGCCAGCAGCGTAGGCAATGCCGGGACAGGGAACACCGGGGAGCTGTTTTTT. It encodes CASSVGNAGTGNTGELFF.

The chain's CDR3 is CASSRQAVNEQYF. DNA of the CDR3: TGCGCCAGCAGCAGACAGGCCGTCAACGAGCAGTACTTC. The chain couples TRBV5-1 to TRBJ2-7; TRBD1 is a possible D gene (6 bases). Germline CDR1 and CDR2: SGHRS and YFSETQ. Trimming removed 4 bases at V and 5 bases at J, with 13 bases between. The CDR3 runs to 13 residues.

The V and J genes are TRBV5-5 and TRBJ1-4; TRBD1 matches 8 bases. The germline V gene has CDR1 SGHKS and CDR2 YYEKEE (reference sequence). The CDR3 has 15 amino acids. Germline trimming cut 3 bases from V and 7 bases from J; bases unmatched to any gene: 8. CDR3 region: CASSSLDRDREKLFF. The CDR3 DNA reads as TGTGCCAGCAGCTCCTTGGACAGGGATCGTGAAAAACTGTTTTTT.

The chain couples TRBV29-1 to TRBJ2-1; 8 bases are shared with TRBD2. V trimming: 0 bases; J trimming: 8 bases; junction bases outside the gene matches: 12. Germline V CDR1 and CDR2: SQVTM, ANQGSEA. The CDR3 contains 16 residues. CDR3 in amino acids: CSVEDPLGLAADEQFF. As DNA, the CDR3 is TGCAGCGTTGAAGACCCCCTCGGACTAGCCGCGGATGAGCAGTTCTTC.

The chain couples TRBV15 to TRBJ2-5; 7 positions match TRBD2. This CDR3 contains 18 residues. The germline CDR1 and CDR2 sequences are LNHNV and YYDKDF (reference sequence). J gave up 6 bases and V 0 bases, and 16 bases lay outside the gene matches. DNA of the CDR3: TGTGCCACCAGCAGAGATCCCACATGGACTAGTAATATGAAGACCCAGTACTTC. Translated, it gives CATSRDPTWTSNMKTQYF.

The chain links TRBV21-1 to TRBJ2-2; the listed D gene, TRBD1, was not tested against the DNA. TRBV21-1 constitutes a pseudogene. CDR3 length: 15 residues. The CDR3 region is CASSKAGANTGELFF. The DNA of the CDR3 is TGTGCCAGCAGCAAAGCAGGGGCGAACACCGGGGAGCTGTTTTTT.